This T cell receptor (beta chain) emerged from a study of the immune and genomic landscape of osteosarcoma. Produced via immunoSEQ multiplex PCR; TCRdb's table is partial and in-frame only. The table has several hundred clones, around 79% seen once; the top ten hold roughly 61%. The specimen was metastatic tumor tissue from the chest wall. The TCR sequence derives from a woman aged 18-30 years with osteosarcoma.

The CDR3 coding sequence is TGTGCCAGCAGCTGGACTAGCGGGAGCAGGGACGGGGAGCTGTTTTTT. This sequence encodes CASSWTSGSRDGELFF. The chain combines TRBV5-6 with TRBJ2-2, with 13 bases identical to TRBD2. This CDR3 region has 16 residues. Per the germline V gene, CDR1 is SGHDT and CDR2 is YYEEEE. Trimming at V came to 3 bases and at J to 7 bases, leaving 6 bases not matched to a gene.